This T cell receptor (beta chain) was documented in a study of cytomegalovirus exposure and HLA in healthy donors. Study results and caveats: Follow-up analysis later connected one missense variant in DCLRE1C with trimming of TCR beta V- and J-genes.

With respect to this clone: Its antigen remains unknown.

The PCR employed 60 Vbeta primers together with 13 Jbeta primers. The table came from immunoSEQ multiplex PCR; TCRdb's copy has only in-frame clones and leaves some out. The profile shows about 150,000 clones, around 80% of them singletons. Material: PBMCs. The origin of this receptor is a man aged 25 to 45 in good health and CMV-seropositive.

The CDR3 is CASSVVVDTDTQYF. Here the CDR3 DNA reads TGTGCCAGCAGCGTAGTCGTAGATACAGATACGCAGTATTTT. This chain uses TRBV7-9 with TRBJ2-3, with unresolved D. Trimming took off 5 bases at V and 3 bases at J, with 12 bases between the two ends. The CDR3 runs to 14 residues. The V gene's germline CDR1 is SEHNR and CDR2 FQNEAQ (reference sequence).